The clone carrying this T cell receptor (beta chain) was seen just once. Antigen: not known. This entry belongs to a study of T cell responses to AZD1222 COVID-19 vaccine. Study results and caveats: All repertoire sampling was performed exclusively after the peak T cell response.

Sequenced by immunoSEQ multiplex PCR; TCRdb stores in-frame clones only, minus some. The repertoire holds about 140,000 clones, with about 93% as singletons. The sequence was collected from an adult in good health. This sample comprised peripheral blood, obtained on day 0 of AZD1222 vaccination.

Here the CDR3 reads CASGVGGRNEQFF. CDR3 sequence (DNA): TGCGCCAGCGGCGTAGGGGGGCGGAATGAGCAGTTCTTC. The chain couples TRBV10-2 to TRBJ2-1, with D tentatively TRBD1 or TRBD2 (6 bases each). Per the germline V gene, CDR1 is WSHSY and CDR2 is SAAADI. The CDR3 runs to 13 residues. With 8 bases removed from V and 7 bases from J, the gap between germline ends came to 15 bases.